This T cell receptor beta chain derives from a study of CD8 T cells in Susac syndrome. When the RNA was reverse transcribed, random hexamers were used with an input of roughly 0.45 to 1 ug. immunoSEQ multiplex PCR amplified TCR beta CDR3 across 54 Vbeta, 13 Jbeta. One entry per CDR3 protein results from TCRdb running MiXCR on the immunoSEQ multiplex PCR reads. Of 350,000 to 550,000 distinct CDR3 sequences in the sample, approximately 85% were seen once. The study, taken as a whole, reports: The study admitted that it had a relatively small number of individuals in its TCR sequencing and HLA analysis.

Germline V gene data show CDR1 as SGHDT and CDR2 as YYEEEE. The CDR3 is made up of 16 amino acids. Unmatched junction bases numbered 13, after V lost 3 bases and J lost 7 bases. Remarks on this clonotype: Its target is unknown.

CD8+ and CD4+ blood T cells underwent TCR beta sequencing. Multiple sclerosis controls were treatment-naive patients with stable or active relapsing-remitting disease. The rearrangement links TRBV5-6 to TRBJ2-1; TRBD1 matches 7 bases. The receptor's source is a human donor with multiple sclerosis. Sequenced: CD8+ T cells from PBMCs. The CDR3 sequence is CASSWTYKAGGNEQFF. CDR3 bases: TGTGCCAGCAGCTGGACATACAAAGCAGGGGGAAATGAGCAGTTCTTC.